This TCR beta chain was observed in a study of blood T cell repertoires in COVID-19. Study-wide context: The study drew acute and convalescent COVID-19 samples from the United States, Italy and Spain.

Trimming cost V 4 bases and J 9 bases; bases outside gene matches: 10. This CDR3 spans 15 amino acids. Germline CDR1 SEHNR, CDR2 FQNEAQ (reference sequence). Libraries were prepared by immunoSEQ multiplex PCR; TCRdb keeps only in-frame clonotypes and omits some of them. The table lists roughly 320,000 clones, 90% to 95% of them singletons, with around 4.2% in the top ten. Those enrolled, adults aged 18 to 89 years, came from 24 US areas. Sequencing used PBMCs or T cells enriched from blood (not recorded which). This rearrangement joins TRBV7-9 to TRBJ2-1; 9 bases fit TRBD1. The source is a woman under 40 who had been exposed to COVID-19. The CDR3: CASSYPDRGDVEQFF. CDR3 coding DNA: TGTGCCAGCAGCTATCCAGACAGGGGGGACGTTGAGCAGTTCTTC.